The present TCR beta chain was sequenced within a study of cytomegalovirus exposure and HLA in healthy donors. Findings and caveats of the study: Three of the chains that were CMV-associated were confirmed in vitro to be specific for CMV antigens. Reportedly, TCR beta sequences accurately predicted HLA-A and HLA-B alleles in most subjects.

Note on this clone: Its antigen is unknown. One end of the junction fails to match germline, which may point to a read error.

The CDR3 has 15 amino acids. In germline, CDR1 is LGHNA, CDR2 YNFKEQ. Primers for the PCR totalled 60 Vbeta and 13 Jbeta. Method: immunoSEQ multiplex PCR; TCRdb's copy keeps in-frame clones and lacks some. Among fewer than 150,000 clones listed, 75% to 90% were seen once. The receptor comes from a man aged 35-49 years in good health and CMV-seronegative. Material: PBMCs. This chain uses TRBV4-2 with TRBJ1-2; D not certain. The CDR3 loop reads CASSQDPHPNYGYTF. For the CDR3, the DNA is TGTGCCAGCAGCCAAGATCCACACCCCAACTATGGTTACACCTTC.